This TCR beta chain was sequenced for a study of beta chain features in type 1 diabetes. The authors reverse transcribed all of the isolated RNA, so sequencing captured expressed TCRB transcripts. Assay used: immunoSEQ multiplex PCR; TCRdb lists only in-frame clones, some missing. The sample shows hundreds of thousands of clones, roughly 16% of them seen only once. The germline V gene has CDR1 ENHRY and CDR2 SYGVKD. Trimming took off 6 bases at V and 0 bases at J, with 6 bases between the two ends. This CDR3 comprises 13 residues. Turning to this clone: What it binds is not known.

Findings and limits, study-wide: The study found moderately but significantly shorter TCRB CDR3s in all four CD4+ subsets of Type 1 diabetes patients. Patients' naive, central memory and regulatory TCRB repertoires appeared more alike than those of healthy donors.

The TCR was taken from a man between 18 and 35 years old in good health. V is TRBV10-3 and J is TRBJ1-3; a weak D match, TRBD1 (5 bases). Sample: naive CD4+ T cells from blood. The CDR3, as DNA: TGTGCCATCAGCGACAGCTCTGGAAACACCATATATTTT. It translates to CAISDSSGNTIYF.